These 26 T cell receptor beta chains were sequenced from one sample in a study of OX40 agonist ivuxolimab in advanced cancers. This table comes from immunoSEQ multiplex PCR, and its TCRdb copy is limited to in-frame clones, with some not included. Here the sample spans roughly 32,000 clones, about three quarters being singletons. The sequenced sample was CD4+ or CD8+ T cells sorted from blood, obtained in a trial of the OX40 agonist ivuxolimab. These receptors all come from an adult with an advanced solid tumor such as melanoma, head and neck, liver or kidney cancer.

The chain links TRBV7-6 to TRBJ2-7, with D perhaps assigned TRBD1 or TRBD2 (5 bases each). CDR1 SGHVS and CDR2 FNYEAQ come from the germline V gene. CDR3 length equals 15 residues. Deletions cut 1 base from V and 3 bases from J, with 13 bases between. The chain's CDR3 is CASSLETGPYYEQYF. Written as DNA, the CDR3 is TGTGCCAGCAGCTTAGAGACGGGGCCGTACTACGAGCAGTACTTC.

The rearrangement links TRBV5-1 to TRBJ2-3; perhaps TRBD2 as D (5 bases). V was cut by 1 base and J by 2 bases, with 14 bases left in between. Germline V gene data show CDR1 as SGHRS and CDR2 as YFSETQ. CDR3 length: 16 amino acids. CDR3: CASSLFGQRDTDTQYF. The CDR3 DNA reads as TGCGCCAGCAGCTTGTTCGGGCAACGGGACACAGATACGCAGTATTTT.

Sample share makes this clone medium-sized. The rearrangement links TRBV30 to TRBJ1-5; perhaps TRBD1 as D (5 bases). The CDR3 has 13 residues. The germline V gene encodes CDR1 GTSNPN and CDR2 SVGIG (reference sequence). Trimming took 3 bases from V and 4 from J, leaving 10 bases between them. This chain's CDR3 is CAWRRGVNQPQHF. The CDR3 nucleotides are TGTGCCTGGAGGCGGGGGGTTAATCAGCCCCAGCATTTT.

This clone was observed a few times. The V call is TRBV30, the J call TRBJ1-1; D is ambiguous. This CDR3 contains 12 residues. Trimming took 2 bases from V and 1 from J, leaving 5 bases between them. Germline V gene sequence: CDR1 GTSNPN, CDR2 SVGIG (reference sequence). The CDR3 loop reads CAWSRQNTEAFF. Written as DNA, the CDR3 is TGTGCCTGGAGTAGACAGAACACTGAAGCTTTCTTT.

The chain carries TRBV5-1 and TRBJ1-1; D is possibly TRBD1 (6 bases). The length of the CDR3 is 15 residues. CDR1 and CDR2 from the germline V gene are SGHRS and YFSETQ. V was cut by 5 bases and J by 1 base, with 15 bases left in between. CDR3 protein: CASRGGGTQNTEAFF. As DNA, the CDR3 is TGCGCCAGCAGGGGAGGGGGGACCCAGAACACTGAAGCTTTCTTT.

Regarding this clone: The sample holds other DNA sequences that translate to the same CDR3. This chain connects TRBV5-1 to TRBJ2-3; TRBD1 aligns across 10 bases. Germline-derived CDR1 and CDR2 are SGHRS and YFSETQ. The CDR3 loop spans 16 amino acids. V lost 4 bases to trimming and J lost 0 bases; unmatched junction nucleotides: 5. CDR3 in DNA: TGCGCCAGCAGCGGGGGACAGGGGACTAGCACAGATACGCAGTATTTT. This sequence encodes CASSGGQGTSTDTQYF.

The genes are TRBV5-1 and TRBJ2-3; D is ambiguous. CDR1 and CDR2 from the germline V gene are SGHRS and YFSETQ. The CDR3 sequence is 13 residues long. Trimming left V 5 bases short and J 4 bases short, with 11 bases between. CDR3 amino acids: CASRSITADTQYF. CDR3 coding DNA: TGCGCCAGCAGGAGTATTACGGCAGATACGCAGTATTTT.

In this sample, this clone turned up once. The V call is TRBV11-2, the J call TRBJ2-4; 8 bases line up with TRBD2. In germline, CDR1 is SGHAT, CDR2 FQNNGV. J lost 10 bases, V lost 1 base, and 6 bases had no gene match. CDR3 size: 14 residues. The CDR3 coding sequence is TGTGCCAGCAGCTTAGTCGACGGGGGGGTTATTCAGTACTTC. Residues: CASSLVDGGVIQYF.

This clone showed up just once. The chain recombines TRBV6-1 with TRBJ2-7; 8 bases line up with TRBD1. The CDR3 contains 16 residues. After removal of 4 bases from V and 5 bases from J, the junction contained 13 bases not matched to a gene. CDR1 is MNHNS, CDR2 SASEGT, per germline. CDR3 nucleotides: TGTGCCAGCAGTGCCACGTGGGGAGCGACAGGGGACGAGCAGTACTTC. This gives the protein CASSATWGATGDEQYF.

The chain combines TRBV5-1 with TRBJ1-2, with unresolved D. The CDR3 extends over 14 amino acids. Germline V CDR1 and CDR2: SGHRS, YFSETQ. V was cut by 0 bases and J by 2 bases, with 8 bases left in between. CDR3 residues: CASSLATANYGYTF. Here the CDR3 DNA reads TGCGCCAGCAGCTTGGCCACGGCAAACTATGGCTACACCTTC.

The chain couples TRBV19 to TRBJ1-1, with a possible D match to TRBD1 (5 bases). Germline lookup yields CDR1 LNHDA and CDR2 SQIVND (reference sequence). Trimming cost V 1 base and J 3 bases, with 9 bases left between them. The CDR3 consists of 14 residues. CDR3 in DNA: TGTGCCAGTAGTATAGGGACGGGGGACACTGAAGCTTTCTTT. It translates to CASSIGTGDTEAFF.

The V call is TRBV5-6, the J call TRBJ1-2; possibly TRBD1 for D (5 bases). The CDR3 is made up of 14 amino acids. CDR1 is SGHDT, CDR2 YYEEEE, per germline. Deletions cut 4 bases from V and 1 base from J, with 11 bases between. The CDR3 protein is CASSPQGFNYGYTF. The CDR3 bases are TGTGCCAGCAGCCCCCAGGGATTTAACTATGGCTACACCTTC.

This clone was recorded a few times. The CDR3 DNA reads as TGCGCCAGCAGCTTGGCCGGGGTGGTTAGTGGGATCTCTGGGGCCAACGTCCTGACTTTC. Its translation is CASSLAGVVSGISGANVLTF. V and J are TRBV5-1 and TRBJ2-6, with D possibly matching TRBD2 (5 bases). Germline CDR1 and CDR2: SGHRS and YFSETQ. V lost 0 bases and J lost 0, with 19 bases in between. CDR3 size: 20 residues.

This clone has more than one count but fewer than ten. The V gene is TRBV10-3, the J gene TRBJ1-5, with TRBD1 matching 8 bases. Germline CDR1 reads ENHRY; CDR2 reads SYGVKD. The CDR3 runs to 14 residues. The V segment lost 6 bases and the J segment 3 bases; nucleotides outside the gene matches: 4. CDR3 residues: CAISGTGPNQPQHF. The CDR3 coding sequence is TGTGCCATCAGCGGGACAGGCCCCAATCAGCCCCAGCATTTT.

This sequence joins TRBV10-3 and TRBJ2-3; TRBD2 matches 12 bases. This CDR3 is 13 amino acids long. Germline V CDR1 and CDR2: ENHRY, SYGVKD. Trimming cost V 10 bases and J 9 bases; bases outside gene matches: 8. The CDR3 DNA sequence: TGTGCCACCCGGACTAGCGGGGCCGACACGCAGTATTTT. It is translated as CATRTSGADTQYF.

This rearrangement joins TRBV9 to TRBJ2-1; 7 nucleotides line up with TRBD1. Germline loops: CDR1 SGDLS, CDR2 YYNGEE. The trim removed 2 bases at V and 0 bases at J, leaving 8 bases unmatched. The CDR3 is made up of 17 amino acids. The CDR3 DNA is TGTGCCAGCAGCGTCGACGGACAGGCGAACTCCTACAATGAGCAGTTCTTC. Its translation is CASSVDGQANSYNEQFF.

This chain uses TRBV30 with TRBJ2-5; possibly TRBD1 for D (5 bases). This CDR3 has 13 amino acids. Germline lookup yields CDR1 GTSNPN and CDR2 SVGIG (reference sequence). Between the trimmed V and J ends, which lost 3 bases and 1 base, there was a span of 9 bases. DNA for the CDR3: TGTGCCTGGAGGCCCAGGGCCCAAGAGACCCAGTACTTC. It specifies CAWRPRAQETQYF.

The chain links TRBV7-3 to TRBJ1-5; D uncertain. With 4 bases removed from V and 0 bases from J, the gap between germline ends came to 16 bases. Germline V gene lookup returns CDR1 SGHTA and CDR2 FQGTGA. This CDR3 comprises 17 residues. For the CDR3, the DNA is TGTGCCAGCAGCTCTTGGGCGGCCCGGGGTAGCAATCAGCCCCAGCATTTT. Its protein product is CASSSWAARGSNQPQHF. Based on the CDR3 plus reference TRBV7-3 and TRBJ1-5, the full variable domain is GAGVSQTPSNKVTEKGKYVELRCDPISGHTALYWYRQSLGQGPEFLIYFQGTGAADDSGLPNDRFFAVRPEGSVSTLKIQRTERGDSAVYLCASSSWAARGSNQPQHFGDGTRLSIL.

The chain has TRBV30 and TRBJ2-3; TRBD1 aligns across 10 bases. V lost 5 bases, J lost 5 bases, and 7 bases stayed unmatched. The CDR3 is 14 amino acids. CDR1 is GTSNPN, CDR2 SVGIG, per germline (reference sequence). Here the CDR3 reads CAWETGQGGDTQYF. CDR3 bases: TGTGCCTGGGAGACCGGACAGGGGGGAGATACGCAGTATTTT.

This rearrangement joins TRBV5-1 to TRBJ2-3; possibly TRBD1 for D (6 bases). CDR3 size: 14 residues. CDR1 is SGHRS, CDR2 YFSETQ, per germline. The V end lost 1 base, the J end lost 5 bases, and 11 bases lay between the germline ends. The CDR3 nucleotides read TGCGCCAGCAGCTTGAGGACAGCCAGAGATACGCAGTATTTT. Amino acids: CASSLRTARDTQYF.

V usage is TRBV6-5 and J usage is TRBJ1-6; 8 positions agree with TRBD1. J gave up 9 bases and V 6 bases, and 4 bases lay outside the gene matches. Germline values: CDR1 MNHEY, CDR2 SVGAGI. This CDR3 region has 13 residues. The CDR3 spells CASRGTGGSPLHF. CDR3 nucleotides: TGTGCCAGCAGAGGGACAGGTGGTTCACCCCTCCACTTT.

The V and J genes are TRBV27 and TRBJ1-6, with no clear D. The V and J ends lost 4 bases and 0 bases respectively, with 13 bases between them. This CDR3 region has 17 residues. Germline assignment: CDR1 MNHEY and CDR2 SMNVEV (reference sequence). The CDR3 is CASSSPAVSSYNSPLHF. DNA of the CDR3: TGTGCCAGCAGTTCCCCGGCGGTTAGCTCCTATAATTCACCCCTCCACTTT.

The V gene is TRBV18, the J gene TRBJ1-5; tentatively, D is TRBD1 (6 bases). Trimming removed 2 bases from V and 0 bases from J, with 11 bases in between. Germline CDR1 KGHSH, CDR2 LQKENI. CDR3 length: 16 residues. The DNA for the CDR3 is TGTGCCAGCTCACCAGTCGGGGGGCATAGCAATCAGCCCCAGCATTTT. This sequence encodes CASSPVGGHSNQPQHF.

The chain has TRBV19 and TRBJ2-3, with 9 positions matching TRBD1. J lost 5 bases, V lost 4 bases, and 7 bases had no gene match. CDR1 is LNHDA and CDR2 is SQIVND in the germline V gene (reference sequence). The CDR3 sequence is 15 residues long. This CDR3 is CASSNRDRDRDTQYF. CDR3 nucleotide sequence: TGTGCCAGTAGTAACCGGGACAGGGATCGAGATACGCAGTATTTT. The entire variable domain, with the rest obtained from reference TRBV19 and TRBJ2-3, is as follows: DGGITQSPKYLFRKEGQNVTLSCEQNLNHDAMYWYRQDPGQGLRLIYYSQIVNDFQKGDIAEGYSVSREKKESFPLTVTSAQKNPTAFYLCASSNRDRDRDTQYFGPGTRLTVL.

V and J are TRBV7-2 and TRBJ1-6; maybe TRBD1 (6 bases). Deletions cut 5 bases from V and 8 bases from J, with 16 bases between. The CDR3 has 15 residues. Germline-derived CDR1 and CDR2 are SGHTA and FQGNSA. CDR3 bases: TGTGCCAGCAGCGACCGGACAGTGGGGGATTCACCCCTCCACTTT. Protein: CASSDRTVGDSPLHF.

J is TRBJ2-7 and V is TRBV5-1; TRBD2 matches 8 bases. Germline loops: CDR1 SGHRS, CDR2 YFSETQ. The CDR3 has 16 amino acids. Trimming took 1 base from V and 0 from J; bases not matched to a gene: 6. The CDR3 sequence is CASSLFPGGSSYEQYF. The CDR3 DNA reads as TGCGCCAGCAGCTTGTTTCCGGGGGGGAGCTCCTACGAGCAGTACTTC.